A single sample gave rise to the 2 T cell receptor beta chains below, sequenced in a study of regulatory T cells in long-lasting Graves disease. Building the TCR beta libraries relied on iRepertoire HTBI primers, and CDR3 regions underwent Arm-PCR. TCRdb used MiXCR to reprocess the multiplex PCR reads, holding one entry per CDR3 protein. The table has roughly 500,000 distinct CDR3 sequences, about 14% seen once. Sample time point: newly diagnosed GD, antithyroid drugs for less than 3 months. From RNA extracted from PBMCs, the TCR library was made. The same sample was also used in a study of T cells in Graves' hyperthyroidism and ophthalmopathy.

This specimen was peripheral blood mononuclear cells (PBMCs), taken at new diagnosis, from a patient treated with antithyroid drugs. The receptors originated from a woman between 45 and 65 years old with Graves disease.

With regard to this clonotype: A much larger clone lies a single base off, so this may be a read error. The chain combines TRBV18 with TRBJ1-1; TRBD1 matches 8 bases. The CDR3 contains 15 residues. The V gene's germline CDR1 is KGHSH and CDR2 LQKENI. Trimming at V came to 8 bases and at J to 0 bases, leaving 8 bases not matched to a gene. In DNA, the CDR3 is TGTGCCAGCAGTGGACAGGGCGGGGTGAACACTGAAGCTTTCTTT. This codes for CASSGQGGVNTEAFF.

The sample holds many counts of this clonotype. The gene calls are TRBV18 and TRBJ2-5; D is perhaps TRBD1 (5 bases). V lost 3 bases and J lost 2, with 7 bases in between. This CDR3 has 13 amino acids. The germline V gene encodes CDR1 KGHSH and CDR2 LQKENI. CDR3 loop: CASSPTGQETQYF. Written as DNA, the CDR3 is TGTGCCAGCTCACCTACAGGTCAAGAGACCCAGTACTTC.